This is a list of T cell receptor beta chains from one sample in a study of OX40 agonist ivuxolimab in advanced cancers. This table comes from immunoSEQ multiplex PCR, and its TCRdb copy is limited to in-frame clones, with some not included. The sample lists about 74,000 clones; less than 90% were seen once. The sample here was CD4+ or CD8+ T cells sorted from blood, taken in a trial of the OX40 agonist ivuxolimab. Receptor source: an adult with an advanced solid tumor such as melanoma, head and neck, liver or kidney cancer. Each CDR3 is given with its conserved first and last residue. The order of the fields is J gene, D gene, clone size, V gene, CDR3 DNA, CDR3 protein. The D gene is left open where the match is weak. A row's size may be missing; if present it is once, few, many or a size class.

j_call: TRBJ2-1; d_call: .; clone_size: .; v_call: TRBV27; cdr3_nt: TGTGCCAGTCTATGGCGGCCGGACTCTAATGAGCAGTTCTTC; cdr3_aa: CASLWRPDSNEQFF
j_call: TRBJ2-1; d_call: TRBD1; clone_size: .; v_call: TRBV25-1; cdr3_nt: TGTGCCAGCAGTCATGGACAGGGATCCGGGAATGAGCAGTTCTTC; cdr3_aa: CASSHGQGSGNEQFF
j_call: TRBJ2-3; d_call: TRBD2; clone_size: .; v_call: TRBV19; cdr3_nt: TGTGCCAGTAGCTTACTAGCGGGGACGACAGATACGCAGTATTTT; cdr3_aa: CASSLLAGTTDTQYF
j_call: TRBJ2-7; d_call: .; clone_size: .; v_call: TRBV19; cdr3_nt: TGTGCCAGTAGTCCCCGACAGGGAGGGAGGGACGGGCAGTACTTC; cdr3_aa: CASSPRQGGRDGQYF
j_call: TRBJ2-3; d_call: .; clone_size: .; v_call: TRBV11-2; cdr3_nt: TGTGCCAGCGGACGAGGGGGGGCCACAGATACGCAGTATTTT; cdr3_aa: CASGRGGATDTQYF
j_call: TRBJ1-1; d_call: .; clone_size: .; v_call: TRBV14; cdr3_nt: TGTGCCAGCAGCTGGGGGAGGAACACTGAAGCTTTCTTT; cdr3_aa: CASSWGRNTEAFF
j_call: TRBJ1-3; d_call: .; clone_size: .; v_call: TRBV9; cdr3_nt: TGTGCCAGCAGCCACCCGGGGCAAGGGCGAAACACCATATATTTT; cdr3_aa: CASSHPGQGRNTIYF
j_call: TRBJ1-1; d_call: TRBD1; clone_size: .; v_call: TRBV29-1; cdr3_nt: TGCAGCGTGGGACAGGCCGACACTGAAGCTTTCTTT; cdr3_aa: CSVGQADTEAFF
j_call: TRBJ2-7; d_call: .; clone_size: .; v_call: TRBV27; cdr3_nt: TGTGCCAGCGGGCCTCGAGGGTTAGAGCAGTACTTC; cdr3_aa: CASGPRGLEQYF
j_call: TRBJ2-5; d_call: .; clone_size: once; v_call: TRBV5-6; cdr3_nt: TGTGCCAGCAGCTCACTGACAAGACTTCAAGAGACCCAGTACTTC; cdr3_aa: CASSSLTRLQETQYF
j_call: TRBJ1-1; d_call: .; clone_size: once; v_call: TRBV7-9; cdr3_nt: TGTGCCAGCAGCTTAGAGACGGGGGGTGGGACTGAAGCTTTCTTT; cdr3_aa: CASSLETGGGTEAFF
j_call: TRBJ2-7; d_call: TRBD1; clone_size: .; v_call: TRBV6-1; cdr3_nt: TGTGCCAGCAGCAGACAGGGTTACTACGAGCAGTACTTC; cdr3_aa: CASSRQGYYEQYF
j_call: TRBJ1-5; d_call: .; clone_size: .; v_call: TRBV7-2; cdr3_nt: TGTGCCAGCAGCTTAGACGGGGGGGCGGGTCAGCCCCAGCATTTT; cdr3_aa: CASSLDGGAGQPQHF
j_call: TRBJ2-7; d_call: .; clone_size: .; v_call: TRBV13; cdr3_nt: TGTGCCAGCAGCTTGGGCAGGCGAAGCTACGAGCAGTACTTC; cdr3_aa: CASSLGRRSYEQYF
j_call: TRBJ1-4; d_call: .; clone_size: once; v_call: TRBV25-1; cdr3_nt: TGTGCCAGCAGTGGTTATGAGGCGGCTAATGAAAAACTGTTTTTT; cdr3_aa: CASSGYEAANEKLFF
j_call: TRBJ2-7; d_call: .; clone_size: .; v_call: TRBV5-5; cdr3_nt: TGTGCCAGCAGCCTGGACAGCCTATTCTCCTACGAGCAGTACTTC; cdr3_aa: CASSLDSLFSYEQYF